This entry is about one TCR beta chain. The data are from a study of blood T cell repertoires in COVID-19. Trimming pared 5 bases from V and 0 bases from J, leaving 14 bases between. The germline gives CDR1 SGHTS, CDR2 YDEGEE. CDR3 size: 15 residues. Original handling: Nucleated cell counts were estimated from reference gene primer amplification. TCRdb's table, derived via immunoSEQ multiplex PCR, lists solely in-frame clones and lacks some. Clone size and V and J calls were adopted from that table, with D and trimming inferred from the DNA. The sample yields hundreds of thousands of clones, around 84% seen once.

The sequenced sample was PBMCs or T cells enriched from blood (not recorded which). The rearrangement joins TRBV5-8 to TRBJ1-2; the D is unclear. This receptor was taken from a woman in her thirties who had been exposed to COVID-19. CDR3 sequence reads: CASSQWSGTNYGYTF. In DNA form, the CDR3 reads TGTGCCAGCAGTCAATGGAGTGGCACTAACTATGGCTACACCTTC.